The source of this T cell receptor (beta chain) is a study of blood T cells in healthy people across ages (dated by TCRdb to between 2014 and 2017). Regarding the research as a whole: In model experiments, template switching captured roughly one uniquely barcoded TCR beta cDNA molecule for every two T cells. The study measured age-related changes in TCR beta repertoire diversity using deep sequencing normalized with unique cDNA molecular identifiers. The donors were divided into four age groups: young (average approximately 17 years), middle-aged (about 39), aged (about 61) and long-lived (about 90). Donors of different ages were randomly distributed across sequencing lanes to avoid experimental bias. Two additional independent replicas of 1 million unique cDNA reads from the same blood draw were analyzed for two donors (one aged 18 to 30 and one aged 80 or older). Study-wide conclusions, independent of this receptor: Compared with the aged group, the long-lived group had more naive CD4+ T cells, fewer expanded clones and increased TCR diversity, suggesting age selection. Total diversity estimates from one million sequenced T cells were considered lower bounds and underestimates. Because the CMV infection status of the donors was unknown, age-related changes in expanded clonotypes may potentially have been confounded. As age increased, observed TCR beta diversity per million T cells dropped in a roughly linear way, and a significant reduction was already evident by age 40. There was a strong correlation between observed TCR beta diversity and the percentage of naive T cells measured by flow cytometry. Bulk unsorted PBMC profiling prevented conclusive comparison of naive and antigen-experienced compartments.

Libraries were made using 5' RACE. The instrument was an Illumina HiSeq 2500. A second about 7 to 11 cycle PCR used a sample-barcoded 5' primer and a J-beta primer mix. Each TCR beta cDNA molecule received a unique molecular identifier from a template-switch 5' adaptor carrying 12 random nucleotides. At least 2.5 million CDR3-containing paired-end reads were obtained from each sample. All of the RNA was converted into first-strand cDNA using the Mint cDNA synthesis kit, with a TRBC-specific oligonucleotide serving as the primer. Following uracil-DNA glycosylase treatment, a first 18-cycle PCR with universal primers M1SS and BC2_uni_R was performed on all cDNA. The authors' pipeline ran thus. For normalization, 1 million high-quality reads were randomly selected from each sample, with every read carrying a distinct molecular identifier. Instead of being binned into consensus sequences, reads that shared molecular identifiers were thrown out. MiTCR, with a Q25 quality threshold and the strictest error-elimination algorithm, was used for CDR3 identification, clonotype clustering and error correction. Lower-bound total TCR beta diversity was estimated with a nonparametric unseen species model using Euler transformation. TCRdb trimmed public reads at Q25 via fastp, called clones via MiXCR and kept in-frame beta chains. CDR3 protein duplicates are merged, each entry listing the most common genes and DNA. For this entry, the V and J calls and clone size follow TCRdb and not the study's own pipeline. The sample contains more than 650,000 distinct CDR3 sequences, 22% of them found a single time. Jointly, the top ten make up around a fifth of the sample.

The 39 donors, aged about 6 to 95 years, were systemically healthy Caucasian individuals from Russia. Approximately 10 milliliters of peripheral blood were collected from each donor into EDTA-treated Vacutainer tubes. Ficoll-Paque density-gradient centrifugation was used to isolate PBMCs, with at least 7 million obtained per sample. Total RNA was extracted from PBMCs with Trizol reagent, with at least 6 micrograms obtained per sample. For every donor, flow cytometry on a PBMC aliquot measured the percentage of naive CD45RAhigh/CD27high T cells. About this clonotype itself: Its antigen has not been determined. No per-base quality is available; no much larger clone lies one base away.

Trimming removed 7 bases from V and 8 bases from J, leaving 12 bases between the germline ends. CDR1 WSHSY and CDR2 SAAADI were looked up in the germline V gene. The CDR3, from cysteine to phenylalanine, totals 13 residues. Kept here is only the CDR3 DNA, which spans 39 bases and is read in frame from base 1. This receptor was identified in a man aged 70 or older in good health. The chain uses TRBV10-2 and TRBJ1-6; no D segment can be confidently identified. Specimen: blood. The DNA sequence follows: TGCGCCAGCATGGCAAACGGAGATTCACCCCTCCACTTT. This is translated as CASMANGDSPLHF.